This T cell receptor (beta chain) comes out of a study of T cell responses to AZD1222 COVID-19 vaccine. Study in general: Combined were second doses at about 4 or about 12 weeks.

Points from the study as a whole: The repertoires were collected only after the peak T cell response. At 160-218 and 743-854, vaccine-associated CD4 TCRs were dominant, and they spanned spike. A rise in Spike-specific TCR breadth and depth followed two AZD1222 doses.

Remarks on this clone: Its target is unknown. A junction end diverges from the germline sequence, so it may reflect a read error.

Clones were read by immunoSEQ multiplex PCR, and TCRdb kept only the in-frame ones, dropping some. The sample shows some 96,000 clones, around 90% of them seen only once. The source was peripheral blood, collected on day 0 of AZD1222 vaccination. This receptor was taken from an adult in good health.

CDR3 region: CASIEADINTDTQYF. DNA of the CDR3: TGTGCCAGCATTGAAGCGGACATCAACACAGATACGCAGTATTTT. The chain is built from TRBV6-1 and TRBJ2-3, with D perhaps being TRBD1 or TRBD2 (5 bases each). Per the germline V gene, CDR1 is MNHNS and CDR2 is SASEGT. The CDR3 consists of 15 residues.